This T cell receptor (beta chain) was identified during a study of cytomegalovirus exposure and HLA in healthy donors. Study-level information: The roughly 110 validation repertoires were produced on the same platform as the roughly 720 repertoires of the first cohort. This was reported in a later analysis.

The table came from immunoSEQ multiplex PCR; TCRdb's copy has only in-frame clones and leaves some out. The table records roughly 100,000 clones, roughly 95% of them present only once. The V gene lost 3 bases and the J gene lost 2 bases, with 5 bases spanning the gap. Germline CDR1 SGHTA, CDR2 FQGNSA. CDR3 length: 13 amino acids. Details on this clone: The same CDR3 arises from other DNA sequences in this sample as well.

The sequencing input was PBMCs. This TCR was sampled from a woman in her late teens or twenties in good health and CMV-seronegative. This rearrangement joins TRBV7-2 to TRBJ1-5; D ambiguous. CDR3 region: CASSLRGNQPQHF. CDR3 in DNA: TGTGCCAGCAGCTTGAGGGGCAATCAGCCCCAGCATTTT.